This is a list of T cell receptor beta chains from one sample in a study of early T cells in non-severe SARS-CoV-2 infection. Via MiXCR, TCRdb re-called the 5' RACE reads, giving one row per CDR3 protein. The data hold about 110,000 distinct CDR3 sequences, with roughly an eighth observed a single time. Material for sequencing was whole blood. The receptors were sampled from an adult who was a healthcare worker with PCR-confirmed SARS-CoV-2 infection or an uninfected control (not recorded which). Both conserved end residues are part of each CDR3. The D gene is left open where the match is weak. Size values are once, few and many counts, or a class for expanded clones, and some rows have none.

TRBV19	few	TRBJ2-3	TRBD2	CASSSSGRGTDTQYF	TGTGCCAGTAGTAGCAGCGGGAGGGGCACAGATACGCAGTATTTT
TRBV7-6	many	TRBJ2-5	NA	CASSPLDGETQYF	TGTGCCAGCAGCCCCCTGGATGGAGAGACCCAGTACTTC
TRBV2	few	TRBJ2-6	NA	CASSARLGGANVLTF	TGTGCCAGCAGTGCTAGATTGGGTGGGGCCAACGTCCTGACTTTC
TRBV19	NA	TRBJ1-4	NA	CASKKVATNEKLFF	TGTGCCAGTAAAAAGGTGGCAACTAATGAAAAACTGTTTTTT
TRBV20-1	many	TRBJ1-4	NA	CSARDLTDALGKLFF	TGCAGTGCTAGAGATCTAACAGACGCCCTAGGTAAACTGTTTTTT
TRBV5-1	few	TRBJ1-1	NA	CASSLVAENTEAFF	TGCGCCAGCAGCTTGGTCGCTGAGAACACTGAAGCTTTCTTT
TRBV11-2	few	TRBJ2-1	TRBD2	CASSLDRRDYYNEQFF	TGTGCCAGCAGCTTAGATCGGCGGGACTACTACAATGAGCAGTTCTTC
TRBV27	few	TRBJ2-4	NA	CASSPTGVAKNIQYF	TGTGCCAGCAGCCCGACAGGCGTAGCCAAAAACATTCAGTACTTC
TRBV6-5	few	TRBJ1-1	NA	CASRGTTEAFF	TGTGCCAGCCGAGGGACCACTGAAGCTTTCTTT
TRBV29-1	few	TRBJ1-1	NA	CSVGWLGGNTEAFF	TGCAGCGTTGGGTGGTTGGGCGGAAACACTGAAGCTTTCTTT
TRBV2	many	TRBJ2-7	TRBD2	CASSVAGGGSYEQYF	TGTGCCAGCAGCGTAGCGGGGGGCGGCTCCTACGAGCAGTACTTC
TRBV9	NA	TRBJ2-7	TRBD1	CASGQGAKSYEQYF	TGTGCCAGCGGACAGGGGGCGAAATCCTACGAGCAGTACTTC
TRBV10-3	NA	TRBJ2-3	NA	CAISGLVRADTQYF	TGTGCCATCAGTGGACTAGTTAGGGCAGATACGCAGTATTTT
TRBV20-1	NA	TRBJ2-3	NA	CSATRSIGVAGTDTQYF	TGCAGTGCCACTAGATCTATTGGGGTAGCGGGCACAGATACGCAGTATTTT
TRBV30	NA	TRBJ2-2	NA	CAWRLREVARAEKLGELFF	TGTGCCTGGAGGCTCAGGGAGGTGGCCAGGGCAGAGAAGTTGGGGGAGCTGTTTTTT
TRBV12-3/TRBV12-4	NA	TRBJ2-5	TRBD1	CASSDGQGGRETQYF	TGTGCCAGCAGTGACGGACAGGGGGGGAGGGAGACCCAGTACTTC
TRBV30	NA	TRBJ1-5	NA	CAWSAGRINQPQHF	TGTGCCTGGAGCGCCGGACGGATCAATCAGCCCCAGCATTTT
TRBV5-1	few	TRBJ2-7	TRBD2	CASSLAGTSGANEQYF	TGCGCCAGCAGCTTGGCAGGGACTAGCGGCGCCAACGAGCAGTACTTC
TRBV7-2	many	TRBJ1-5	TRBD1	CASSLGQGANQPQHF	TGTGCCAGCAGCTTAGGGCAGGGGGCCAATCAGCCCCAGCATTTT
TRBV7-9	few	TRBJ2-7	TRBD2	CASSLGPKAGRSSYEQYF	TGTGCCAGCAGCTTAGGCCCAAAAGCGGGAAGGAGCTCCTACGAGCAGTACTTC
TRBV3-1	few	TRBJ1-1	NA	CASSPRWDTEAFF	TGTGCCAGCAGCCCTCGGTGGGACACTGAAGCTTTCTTT
TRBV7-3	few	TRBJ2-3	TRBD2	CASSLTRAGAVADTQYF	TGTGCCAGCAGCTTAACGAGGGCGGGAGCCGTCGCAGATACGCAGTATTTT
TRBV6-4	few	TRBJ2-6	TRBD1	CASSRTGGIGGANVLTF	TGTGCCAGCAGCAGGACAGGGGGTATCGGTGGGGCCAACGTCCTGACTTTC
TRBV27	NA	TRBJ2-7	TRBD1	CASSSPGQGVHEQYF	TGTGCCAGCAGTTCGCCCGGACAGGGGGTCCACGAGCAGTACTTC
TRBV5-4	few	TRBJ2-2	NA	CASSPTPGKANTGELFF	TGTGCCAGCAGCCCTACTCCCGGGAAGGCGAACACCGGGGAGCTGTTTTTT
TRBV28	few	TRBJ2-1	NA	CASSLLGLEQFF	TGTGCCAGCAGTTTATTAGGCCTTGAGCAGTTCTTC